This TCR beta chain originates from a study of T-cell reconstitution after alpha-beta-depleted transplantation in children. A library of TCRbeta sequences, prepared with unique molecular identifiers, was generated. TCRdb ran MiXCR on the PCR reads and lists one entry per CDR3 protein. Altogether about 600,000 distinct CDR3 sequences are present, 13% being singletons, with the ten largest covering about 2.2%. Study observations and caveats: Diversity of TCRbeta at day 60 was high in some patients, arising from surviving recipient T cells and thymic progenitors. T-cell counts and diversity were attributed mostly to newly produced T cells one year after transplant. By about two months after transplant, alpha-beta T cells reportedly arose from several hundred graft clones that had expanded.

Germline CDR1 DFQATT, CDR2 SNEGSKA (reference sequence). V was pared by 3 bases and J by 3 bases, with 4 bases of the junction left unmatched. CDR3 length: 13 residues. The sample holds many counts of this clonotype. Its antigen is still unknown. The material sequenced was PBMCs, mostly from graft donor cells, taken 360 days after TCRalphabeta/CD19-depleted stem cell transplant. The receptor was isolated from a male patient younger than 18 who had a stem cell transplant for acute myeloid leukemia, so the T cells may come from the graft donor. The rearrangement uses TRBV20-1 and TRBJ2-7; 8 positions match TRBD2. The CDR3 loop is CSASLAGNYEQYF. DNA of the CDR3: TGCAGTGCTAGTTTAGCGGGGAACTACGAGCAGTACTTC.